The text below deals with one TCR beta chain. The antigen is unknown. The sample originates from a study of a mutant IDH1 vaccine in newly diagnosed glioma. Looking at the study overall: Antecedent treatment encompassed radiotherapy, temozolomide, or their combination; the majority received both.

The time point here: week 5, during vaccination. It was 300 ug of mutant IDH1 20-mer peptide that made up each vaccine dose, given with topical imiquimod. The CDR3 totals 15 residues. CDR1 SGHNT and CDR2 YENEEA come from the germline V gene. Unmatched junction bases numbered 8, after V lost 4 bases and J lost 5 bases. Using immunoSEQ multiplex PCR, the repertoire was profiled, and TCRdb retains in-frame clones only, with some absent. The sample carries 25,000 to 30,000 clones, approximately 79% recorded once. Study-wide findings and caveats: Most patients, roughly 92%, showed vaccine-induced immune responses.

The sequence derives from a man in his forties or fifties with glioma. Some clones in this sample may be carry-over from other donors' samples. Material: PBMCs, obtained from a glioma patient whose treatment included an IDH1 peptide vaccine. The chain has TRBV11-3 and TRBJ2-5; 9 bases map to TRBD1. The CDR3 DNA sequence: TGTGCCAGCAGCTCGCGAACAGGGGGCGTTGAGACCCAGTACTTC. Translation: CASSSRTGGVETQYF.